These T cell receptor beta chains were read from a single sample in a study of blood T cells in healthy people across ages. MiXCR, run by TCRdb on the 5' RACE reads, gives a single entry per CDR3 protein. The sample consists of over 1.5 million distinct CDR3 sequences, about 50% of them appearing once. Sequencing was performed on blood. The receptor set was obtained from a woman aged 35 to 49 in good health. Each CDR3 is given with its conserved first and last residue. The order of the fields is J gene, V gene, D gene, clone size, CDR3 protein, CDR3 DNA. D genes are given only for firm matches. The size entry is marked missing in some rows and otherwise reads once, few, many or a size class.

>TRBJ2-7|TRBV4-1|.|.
CTSSQVGEWGEQYF
TGCACCAGCAGCCAAGTTGGTGAATGGGGCGAGCAGTACTTC
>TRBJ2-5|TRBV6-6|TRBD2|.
CAISIPTSGGVGETQYF
TGTGCCATCTCAATCCCGACTAGCGGGGGGGTGGGAGAGACCCAGTACTTC
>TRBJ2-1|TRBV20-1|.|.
CSGRGDNEQFF
TGCAGTGGGCGGGGAGACAATGAGCAGTTCTTC
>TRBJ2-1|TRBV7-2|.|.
CASSLARGGYNEQFF
TGTGCCAGCAGCTTAGCGAGGGGCGGCTACAATGAGCAGTTCTTC
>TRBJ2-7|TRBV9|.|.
CASSVGPRDYEQYF
TGTGCCAGCAGCGTAGGCCCCAGGGACTACGAGCAGTACTTC
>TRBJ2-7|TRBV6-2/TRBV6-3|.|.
CASSRRLSNEQYF
TGTGCCAGCAGTCGCCGTCTTTCCAATGAGCAGTACTTC
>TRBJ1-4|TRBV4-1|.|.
CASSQDWPGLTNEKLFF
TGCGCCAGCAGCCAAGATTGGCCAGGCCTGACTAATGAAAAACTGTTTTTT
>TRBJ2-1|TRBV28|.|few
CASSFSPDEQFF
TGTGCCAGCAGTTTTTCCCCAGACGAGCAGTTCTTC
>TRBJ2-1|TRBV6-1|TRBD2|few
CASSATGGAGEQFF
TGTGCCAGCAGTGCAACCGGGGGGGCGGGAGAGCAGTTCTTC
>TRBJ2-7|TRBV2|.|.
CASSVLLGRGKDEQYF
TGTGCCAGCAGTGTCTTGCTAGGGCGCGGGAAGGACGAGCAGTACTTC
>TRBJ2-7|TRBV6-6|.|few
CASGYSPSYEQYF
TGTGCCAGCGGTTACAGCCCCTCCTACGAGCAGTACTTC
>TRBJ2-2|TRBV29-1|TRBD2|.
CSVRTSGGYSGELFF
TGCAGCGTGCGGACTAGCGGGGGGTACTCCGGGGAGCTGTTTTTT
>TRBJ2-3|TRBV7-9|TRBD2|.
CASSGVRGSGEITDTQYF
TGTGCCAGCAGCGGCGTCCGGGGTAGCGGGGAGATCACAGATACGCAGTATTTT
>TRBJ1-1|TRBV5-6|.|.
CASSLVGRTEAFF
TGTGCCAGCAGCTTGGTGGGGAGAACTGAAGCTTTCTTT
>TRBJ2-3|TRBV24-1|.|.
CATSDVGATDTQYF
TGTGCCACCAGTGATGTTGGCGCCACAGATACGCAGTATTTT
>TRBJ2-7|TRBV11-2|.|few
CASSLYSPYEQYF
TGTGCCAGCAGCTTGTACAGTCCCTACGAGCAGTACTTC
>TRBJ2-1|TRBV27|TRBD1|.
CASSPRRDREETQFF
TGTGCCAGCAGTCCCCGCCGGGACAGGGAAGAGACCCAGTTCTTC
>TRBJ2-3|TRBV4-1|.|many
CASSPESTDTQYF
TGCGCCAGCAGCCCAGAGAGCACAGATACGCAGTATTTT
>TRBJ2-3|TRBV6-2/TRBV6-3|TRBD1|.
CASTSPGQGADTQYF
TGTGCCAGCACATCCCCGGGACAGGGAGCAGATACGCAGTATTTT
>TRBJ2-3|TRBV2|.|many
CASSGGASDTQYF
TGTGCCAGCAGTGGTGGGGCTTCCGATACGCAGTATTTT
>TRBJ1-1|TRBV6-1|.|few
CASSETGLTEAFF
TGTGCCAGCAGTGAGACGGGGCTAACTGAAGCTTTCTTT
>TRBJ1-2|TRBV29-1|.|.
CSVEDGGGGAGYTF
TGCAGCGTTGAAGATGGGGGAGGAGGAGCTGGCTACACCTTC
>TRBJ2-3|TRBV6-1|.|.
CASSELGTTDTQYF
TGTGCCAGCAGTGAATTAGGCACAACAGATACGCAGTATTTT
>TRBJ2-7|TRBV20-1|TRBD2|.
CSAAGGRPYEQYF
TGCAGTGCTGCGGGGGGGAGACCCTACGAGCAGTACTTC
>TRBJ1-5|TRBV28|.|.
CAGGIYQPQHF
TGTGCCGGAGGTATTTATCAGCCCCAGCATTTT
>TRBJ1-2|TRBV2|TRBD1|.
CASSERTGYYGYTF
TGTGCCAGCAGTGAGAGGACAGGGTACTATGGCTACACCTTC
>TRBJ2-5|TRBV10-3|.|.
CAISEAGWAETQYF
TGTGCCATCAGTGAAGCAGGGTGGGCAGAGACCCAGTACTTC